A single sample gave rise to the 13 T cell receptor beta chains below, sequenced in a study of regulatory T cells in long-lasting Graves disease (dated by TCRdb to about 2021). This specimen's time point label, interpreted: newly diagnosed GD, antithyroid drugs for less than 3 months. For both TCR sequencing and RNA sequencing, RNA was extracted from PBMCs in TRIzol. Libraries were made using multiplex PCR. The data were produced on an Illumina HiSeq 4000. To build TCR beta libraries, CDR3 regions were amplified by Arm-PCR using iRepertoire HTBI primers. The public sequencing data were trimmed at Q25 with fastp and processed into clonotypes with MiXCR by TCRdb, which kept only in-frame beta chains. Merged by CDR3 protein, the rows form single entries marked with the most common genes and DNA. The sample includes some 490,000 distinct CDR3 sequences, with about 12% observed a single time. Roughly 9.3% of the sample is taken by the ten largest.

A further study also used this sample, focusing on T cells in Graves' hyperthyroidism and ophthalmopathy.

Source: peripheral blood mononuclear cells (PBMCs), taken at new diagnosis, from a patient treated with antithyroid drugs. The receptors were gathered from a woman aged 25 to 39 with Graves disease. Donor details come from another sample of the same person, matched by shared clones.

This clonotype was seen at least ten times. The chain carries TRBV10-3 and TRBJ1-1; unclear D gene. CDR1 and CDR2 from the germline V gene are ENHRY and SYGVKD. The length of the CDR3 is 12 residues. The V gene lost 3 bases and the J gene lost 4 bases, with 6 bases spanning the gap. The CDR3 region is CAISDLGTEAFF. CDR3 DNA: TGTGCCATCAGTGACTTGGGCACTGAAGCTTTCTTT.

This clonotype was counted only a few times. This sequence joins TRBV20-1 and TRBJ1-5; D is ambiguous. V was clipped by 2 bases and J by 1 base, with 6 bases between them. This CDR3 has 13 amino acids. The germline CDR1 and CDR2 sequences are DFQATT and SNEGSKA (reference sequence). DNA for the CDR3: TGCAGTGCTAGACGGAGGAGCAATCAGCCCCAGCATTTT. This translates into CSARRRSNQPQHF.

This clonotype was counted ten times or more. The CDR3 loop is CASSLGVVGQGAGEQYF. The CDR3 coding sequence is TGTGCCAGCAGCTTAGGTGTTGTTGGACAGGGGGCTGGGGAGCAGTACTTC. The rearrangement uses TRBV7-2 and TRBJ2-7; 11 positions match TRBD1. After removal of 1 base from V and 7 bases from J, the junction contained 12 bases not matched to a gene. This CDR3 is built from 17 residues. CDR1 and CDR2 from the germline V gene are SGHTA and FQGNSA.

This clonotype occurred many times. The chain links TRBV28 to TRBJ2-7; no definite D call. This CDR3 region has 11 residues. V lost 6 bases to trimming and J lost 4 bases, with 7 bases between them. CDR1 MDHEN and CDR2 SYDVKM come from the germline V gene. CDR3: CASSQRYEQYF. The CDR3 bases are TGTGCCAGCAGCCAACGTTACGAGCAGTACTTC. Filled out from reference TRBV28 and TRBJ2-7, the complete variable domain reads DVKVTQSSRYLVKRTGEKVFLECVQDMDHENMFWYRQDPGLGLRLIYFSYDVKMKEKGDIPEGYSVSREKKERFSLILESASTNQTSMYLCASSQRYEQYFGPGTRLTVT.

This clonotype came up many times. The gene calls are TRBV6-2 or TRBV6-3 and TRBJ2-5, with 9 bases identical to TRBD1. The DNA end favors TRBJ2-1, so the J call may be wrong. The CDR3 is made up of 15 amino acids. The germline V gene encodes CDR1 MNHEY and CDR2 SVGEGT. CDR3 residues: CASSRDRDWYNEQFF. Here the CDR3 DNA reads TGTGCCAGCAGTAGGGACAGGGACTGGTACAATGAGCAGTTCTTC.

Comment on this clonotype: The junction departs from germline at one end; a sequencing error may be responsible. The CDR3 loop is CASSLQEGTPGEQFF. In nucleotides, the CDR3 is TGTGCCAGCAGCTTACAAGAAGGGACGCCCGGGGAGCAGTTCTTC. The chain joins TRBV5-1 to TRBJ2-1; D may correspond to TRBD1 or TRBD2 (5 bases each). The germline V gene has CDR1 SGHRS and CDR2 YFSETQ. This CDR3 has 15 residues.

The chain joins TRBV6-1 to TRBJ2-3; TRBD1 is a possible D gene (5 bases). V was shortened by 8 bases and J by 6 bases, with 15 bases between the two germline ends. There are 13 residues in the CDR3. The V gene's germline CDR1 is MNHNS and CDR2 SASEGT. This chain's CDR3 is CASLYTGADTQYF. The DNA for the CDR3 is TGTGCCAGCCTCTACACTGGGGCGGATACGCAGTATTTT.

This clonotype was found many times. The CDR3 is CASQLHDRVSFYEQYF. The CDR3 region has the DNA TGTGCCAGTCAGCTTCACGACAGGGTATCCTTCTACGAGCAGTACTTC. The V call is TRBV7-9, the J call TRBJ2-7; 7 bases line up with TRBD1. The CDR3 extends over 16 amino acids. CDR1 and CDR2 from the germline V gene are SEHNR and FQNEAQ (reference sequence). V shed 9 bases, J shed 3 bases, and the junction held 17 bases outside the gene matches.

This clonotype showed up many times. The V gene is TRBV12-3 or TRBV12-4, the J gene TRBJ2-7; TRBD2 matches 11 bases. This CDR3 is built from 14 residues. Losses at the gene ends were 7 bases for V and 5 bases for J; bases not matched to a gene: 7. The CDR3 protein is CASKLAGVGDEQYF. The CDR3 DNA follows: TGTGCCAGCAAACTAGCGGGAGTAGGGGACGAGCAGTACTTC.

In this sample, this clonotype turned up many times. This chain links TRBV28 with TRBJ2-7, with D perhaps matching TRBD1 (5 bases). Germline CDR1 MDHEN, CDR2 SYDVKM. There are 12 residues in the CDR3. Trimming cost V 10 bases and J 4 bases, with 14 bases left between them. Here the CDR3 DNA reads TGTGCCATCCACCAAAGGGGTTACGAGCAGTACTTC. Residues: CAIHQRGYEQYF.

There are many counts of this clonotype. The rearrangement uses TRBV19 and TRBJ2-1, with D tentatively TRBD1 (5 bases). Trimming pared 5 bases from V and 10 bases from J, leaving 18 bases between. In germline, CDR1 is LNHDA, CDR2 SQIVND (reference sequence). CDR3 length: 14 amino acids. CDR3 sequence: CASSRRNRLGEQFF. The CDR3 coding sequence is TGTGCCAGTAGTCGTCGGAACAGGCTTGGAGAGCAGTTCTTC.

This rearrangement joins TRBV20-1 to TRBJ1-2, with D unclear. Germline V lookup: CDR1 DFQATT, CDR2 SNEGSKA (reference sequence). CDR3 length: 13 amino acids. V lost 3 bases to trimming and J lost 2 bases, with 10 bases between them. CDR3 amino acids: CSARLSSNYGYTF. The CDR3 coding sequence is TGCAGTGCTAGGTTATCATCCAACTATGGCTACACCTTC.

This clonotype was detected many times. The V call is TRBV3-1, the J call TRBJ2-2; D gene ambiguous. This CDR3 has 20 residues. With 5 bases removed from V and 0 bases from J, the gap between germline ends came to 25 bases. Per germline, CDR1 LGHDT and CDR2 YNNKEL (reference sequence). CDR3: CASSDRALNLKQTNTGELFF. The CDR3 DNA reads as TGTGCCAGCAGCGATCGAGCCCTCAACCTAAAACAGACGAACACCGGGGAGCTGTTTTTT.